A single sample gave rise to the 32 T cell receptor beta chains below, sequenced in a study of CD8+ T cells in alopecia areata. Sequencing relied on a cDNA template that was reverse transcribed from extracted RNA. Profiling relied on immunoSEQ multiplex PCR, and the TCRdb table lists in-frame clones only, not all of them. The table lists over 150,000 clones, roughly 56% of them singletons. Input material: CD8+ T cells sorted from blood. The receptors were sampled from a human donor in good health.

With respect to this clone: Other DNA sequences from this sample encode an identical CDR3 as well. The chain joins TRBV27 to TRBJ1-6, with no clear D. The CDR3 covers 13 residues. Germline CDR1 is MNHEY and CDR2 is SMNVEV (reference sequence). Trimming left V 5 bases short and J 0 bases short, with 2 bases between. CDR3 coding DNA: TGTGCCAGCAGTAGCTCCTATAATTCACCCCTCCACTTT. Amino acids: CASSSSYNSPLHF.

The chain links TRBV30 to TRBJ2-1, with TRBD2 as a possible D gene (6 bases). The germline V gene encodes CDR1 GTSNPN and CDR2 SVGIG (reference sequence). V lost 4 bases and J lost 4, with 8 bases in between. This CDR3 spans 12 amino acids. CDR3 coding DNA: TGTGCCTGGACCGGGAGTTACAATGAGCAGTTCTTC. Translation: CAWTGSYNEQFF.

The V and J genes are TRBV13 and TRBJ1-2; tentatively, D is TRBD1 (5 bases). The germline V gene has CDR1 PRHDT and CDR2 FYEKMQ (reference sequence). The CDR3 has 16 residues. V lost 5 bases and J 3 bases, leaving 19 bases between the germline ends. Here the CDR3 reads CASSTTGSQGHYGYTF. The DNA for the CDR3 is TGTGCCAGCAGCACGACCGGGTCCCAGGGTCACTATGGCTACACCTTC.

This clone appeared a few times. The chain uses TRBV11-2 and TRBJ2-1; D not certain. With 0 bases removed from V and 6 bases from J, the gap between germline ends came to 9 bases. The CDR3 contains 14 residues. Germline values: CDR1 SGHAT, CDR2 FQNNGV. Here the CDR3 DNA reads TGTGCCAGCAGCTTAGATCCCCTTGTCAATGAGCAGTTCTTC. Its protein is CASSLDPLVNEQFF.

This clone was detected a few times. The chain employs TRBV29-1 and TRBJ2-6; possible D gene TRBD2, 6 bases. The CDR3 covers 15 residues. V lost 6 bases and J 4 bases, leaving 16 bases between the germline ends. Germline V gives CDR1 SQVTM, CDR2 ANQGSEA. CDR3 loop: CSVRPGGPGANVLTF. The CDR3 DNA is TGCAGCGTGCGCCCAGGAGGGCCCGGGGCCAACGTCCTGACTTTC.

V gene TRBV6-6 combines with J gene TRBJ1-2; TRBD1 matches at 9 bases. Losses at the gene ends were 10 bases for V and 6 bases for J; bases not matched to a gene: 15. Germline loops: CDR1 MNHNY, CDR2 SVGAGI (reference sequence). CDR3 length equals 15 residues. CDR3 residues: CATDVRDRVGDGYTF. The CDR3, as DNA: TGTGCCACGGACGTCCGGGACAGGGTCGGCGATGGCTACACCTTC.

The rearrangement links TRBV29-1 to TRBJ1-1; 8 nucleotides line up with TRBD1. CDR1 is SQVTM and CDR2 is ANQGSEA in the germline V gene. The CDR3 runs to 14 residues. The V and J ends lost 6 bases and 1 base, in that order; junction bases with no gene match: 7. CDR3 nucleotide sequence: TGCAGCGTAAGGGACAGGAAAACGAACACTGAAGCTTTCTTT. Amino acid sequence: CSVRDRKTNTEAFF.

The chain combines TRBV5-6 with TRBJ1-6, with D unclear. V was shortened by 5 bases and J by 10 bases, with 10 bases between the two germline ends. The V gene's germline CDR1 is SGHDT and CDR2 YYEEEE. The CDR3 is 12 residues long. The CDR3 nucleotides are TGTGCCAGCAGGACCCTAGGCTCACCCCTCCACTTT. Amino acid sequence: CASRTLGSPLHF.

The V gene is TRBV11-2, the J gene TRBJ2-5, with a tentative D call TRBD2 (6 bases). The CDR3 extends over 14 amino acids. V lost 0 bases and J lost 3, with 8 bases in between. Germline V gene data show CDR1 as SGHAT and CDR2 as FQNNGV. The CDR3 nucleotides are TGTGCCAGCAGCTTAGAGTCTAGCGAAGAGACCCAGTACTTC. Protein sequence: CASSLESSEETQYF.

V usage is TRBV29-1 and J usage is TRBJ2-7; TRBD1 matches at 8 bases. The length of the CDR3 is 15 residues. The V gene end was trimmed by 4 bases and the J gene end by 0 bases; junction bases not matched to a gene: 8. CDR1 and CDR2 from the germline V gene are SQVTM and ANQGSEA. The CDR3 sequence: CSVVETGAGSYEQYF. The CDR3 DNA reads as TGCAGCGTTGTAGAGACAGGGGCGGGCTCCTACGAGCAGTACTTC.

V and J are TRBV25-1 and TRBJ1-2, with 9 bases lining up with TRBD1. The CDR3 extends over 11 amino acids. Germline V gene lookup returns CDR1 MGHDK and CDR2 SYGVNS. V lost 11 bases and J lost 8; bases outside the gene matches: 6. The CDR3 region is CACGQGSGYTF. Written as DNA, the CDR3 is TGTGCCTGCGGACAGGGGTCCGGCTACACCTTC.

This clone was picked up one time. The rearrangement joins TRBV13 to TRBJ2-3; a weak D match, TRBD2 (5 bases). The ends were cut back, 5 bases at V and 4 bases at J, with 13 bases in the middle. The CDR3 has 14 amino acids. CDR1 and CDR2 from the germline V gene are PRHDT and FYEKMQ (reference sequence). The CDR3 sequence: CASSQDLAADTQYF. As DNA, the CDR3 is TGTGCCAGCAGCCAAGATCTAGCTGCAGATACGCAGTATTTT.

This clone turned up a few times. The chain employs TRBV25-1 and TRBJ2-7, with D tentatively TRBD2 (6 bases). Trimming left V 6 bases short and J 5 bases short, with 14 bases between. This CDR3 is built from 13 residues. The V gene's germline CDR1 is MGHDK and CDR2 SYGVNS. This CDR3 is CASRGAGGDEQYF. The CDR3 DNA reads TGTGCCAGCAGGGGCGCCGGGGGTGACGAGCAGTACTTC.

The CDR3 DNA reads TGTGCCAGCAGGCCCCGGGGAGGGGCACAGCCCCAGCATTTT. Encoded protein: CASRPRGGAQPQHF. The chain carries TRBV2 and TRBJ1-5; maybe TRBD1 (5 bases). This CDR3 has 14 residues. In germline, CDR1 is SNHLY, CDR2 FYNNEI. Deletions cut 6 bases from V and 7 bases from J, with 16 bases between.

The rearrangement links TRBV30 to TRBJ1-1; D unclear. Looked up from germline, CDR1 is GTSNPN and CDR2 is SVGIG (reference sequence). The germline V and J ends were trimmed by 0 bases and 0 bases, with 8 bases remaining between them. This CDR3 has 14 amino acids. The DNA of the CDR3 is TGTGCCTGGAGTGTGGCCTTAATGAACACTGAAGCTTTCTTT. This encodes CAWSVALMNTEAFF.

The rearrangement uses TRBV29-1 and TRBJ2-3; 7 positions match TRBD1. The CDR3 runs to 15 residues. Per germline, CDR1 SQVTM and CDR2 ANQGSEA. The V and J ends lost 3 bases and 4 bases, in that order; junction bases with no gene match: 10. CDR3 DNA sequence: TGCAGCGTTGAGGCATGGGACAGCTACGCAGATACGCAGTATTTT. This translates into CSVEAWDSYADTQYF.

The chain joins TRBV6-1 to TRBJ2-7; 10 nucleotides match TRBD1. V trimming: 4 bases; J trimming: 2 bases; junction bases outside the gene matches: 5. There are 15 residues in the CDR3. Germline lookup yields CDR1 MNHNS and CDR2 SASEGT. The CDR3 is CASSVPGQGPYEQYF. The CDR3 DNA follows: TGTGCCAGCAGTGTACCGGGACAGGGGCCCTACGAGCAGTACTTC.

The chain carries TRBV27 and TRBJ2-5; 11 nucleotides line up with TRBD1. Per germline, CDR1 MNHEY and CDR2 SMNVEV (reference sequence). There are 16 residues in the CDR3. V lost 2 bases, J lost 5 bases, and 7 bases stayed unmatched. The DNA for the CDR3 is TGTGCCAGCAGTTTAGCGGACAGGGGGCGGGGGGAGACCCAGTACTTC. Encoded protein: CASSLADRGRGETQYF.

The chain carries TRBV5-4 and TRBJ1-2; 8 bases fit TRBD1. The CDR3 covers 14 residues. V lost 4 bases, J lost 4 bases, and 6 bases stayed unmatched. From germline, CDR1 is SGHNT and CDR2 YYREEE (reference sequence). For the CDR3, the DNA is TGTGCCAGCAGCGCAGGGGGCATCTTCTATGGCTACACCTTC. Amino acid sequence: CASSAGGIFYGYTF.

As regards this clone: This specimen includes other DNA sequences encoding the same CDR3. This chain uses TRBV13 with TRBJ2-7; D is unclear. V was trimmed by 6 bases and J by 1 base, leaving 7 bases between them. Germline V gene data show CDR1 as PRHDT and CDR2 as FYEKMQ (reference sequence). The CDR3 has 12 residues. CDR3 region: CASSLGSYEQYF. CDR3 coding DNA: TGTGCCAGCAGTCTCGGGTCCTACGAGCAGTACTTC.

This sequence joins TRBV15 and TRBJ1-1; no clear D gene. Germline CDR1 is LNHNV and CDR2 is YYDKDF (reference sequence). Trimming cost V 4 bases and J 3 bases, with 6 bases left between them. The CDR3 is 12 amino acids. DNA for the CDR3: TGTGCCACCAGCAACCTGGACACTGAAGCTTTCTTT. Encoded protein: CATSNLDTEAFF. Combining the CDR3 with reference TRBV15 and TRBJ1-1 gives the whole variable domain DAMVIQNPRYQVTQFGKPVTLSCSQTLNHNVMYWYQQKSSQAPKLLFHYYDKDFNNEADTPDNFQSRRPNTSFCFLDIRSPGLGDTAMYLCATSNLDTEAFFGQGTRLTVV.

In its sample, this clone was seen once. This chain connects TRBV29-1 to TRBJ2-1; 13 bases line up with TRBD2. The CDR3 has 17 residues. Germline V lookup: CDR1 SQVTM, CDR2 ANQGSEA. With V trimmed by 2 bases and J by 4 bases, 8 bases remained unmatched. The CDR3 DNA reads TGCAGCGTTGAACCTTGGACTAGCGGGGGCCTGTACAATGAGCAGTTCTTC. It encodes CSVEPWTSGGLYNEQFF.

The V and J genes are TRBV27 and TRBJ1-1, with D hard to call. Germline V gene sequence: CDR1 MNHEY, CDR2 SMNVEV (reference sequence). The CDR3 loop spans 13 amino acids. V shed 3 bases and J shed 1 base, with 6 bases lying between them. The CDR3 DNA follows: TGTGCCAGCAGTTTGTTACAGAACACTGAAGCTTTCTTT. Protein sequence: CASSLLQNTEAFF.

This chain connects TRBV4-1 to TRBJ2-1, with D perhaps matching TRBD2 (5 bases). The CDR3 length is 15 residues. Trimming took 2 bases from V and 5 from J, leaving 13 bases between them. The germline gives CDR1 MGHRA, CDR2 YSYEKL. The CDR3 DNA sequence: TGCGCCAGCAGCCAATGGGCGGGCGTCAACAATGAGCAGTTCTTC. Its translation is CASSQWAGVNNEQFF.

In its sample, this clone was seen a few times. This chain connects TRBV28 to TRBJ1-1; a possible D gene is TRBD1 (5 bases). The V end lost 7 bases, the J end lost 3 bases, and 15 bases lay between the germline ends. CDR3 length: 14 amino acids. Germline CDR1 is MDHEN and CDR2 is SYDVKM. The CDR3 DNA reads as TGTGCCAGCACCCCCTTGGGGGGGGACACTGAAGCTTTCTTT. Protein: CASTPLGGDTEAFF.

The chain links TRBV13 to TRBJ1-1; D unresolved. Germline-derived CDR1 and CDR2 are PRHDT and FYEKMQ (reference sequence). CDR3 length: 15 residues. V was trimmed by 0 bases and J by 1 base, leaving 9 bases between them. This CDR3 is CASSLGRHPNTEAFF. CDR3 nucleotide sequence: TGTGCCAGCAGCTTAGGCCGACACCCGAACACTGAAGCTTTCTTT.

This clone was seen a few times. J is TRBJ2-7 and V is TRBV7-9, with 8 bases aligning to TRBD1. The trim removed 5 bases at V and 3 bases at J, leaving 9 bases unmatched. The CDR3 length is 15 residues. Germline CDR1 and CDR2: SEHNR and FQNEAQ (reference sequence). The CDR3 DNA is TGTGCCAGCAGCAATGTGGCAGGGGGCCGCTACGAGCAGTACTTC. Its translation: CASSNVAGGRYEQYF.

The chain recombines TRBV4-1 with TRBJ1-1; 7 nucleotides line up with TRBD1. CDR1 is MGHRA, CDR2 YSYEKL, per germline. The CDR3 sequence is 15 residues long. V lost 3 bases, J lost 4 bases, and 8 bases stayed unmatched. The CDR3, as DNA: TGCGCCAGCAGCCACCCTAAGGGGGCAGCCACTGAAGCTTTCTTT. It translates to CASSHPKGAATEAFF.

This clone was observed a single time. This sequence joins TRBV2 and TRBJ1-2, with TRBD1 identical over 9 bases. Per germline, CDR1 SNHLY and CDR2 FYNNEI. V was clipped by 9 bases and J by 4 bases; unmatched bases: 3. This CDR3 is 12 amino acids long. CDR3 coding DNA: TGTGCCAGTTTGACAGGGGGCTATGGCTACACCTTC. Encoded protein: CASLTGGYGYTF.

The chain couples TRBV6-5 to TRBJ1-5; no clear D gene. This CDR3 is 10 amino acids long. The V and J ends lost 4 bases and 6 bases respectively, with 1 base between them. From germline, CDR1 is MNHEY and CDR2 SVGAGI. In DNA, the CDR3 is TGTGCCAGCAGTTGTCAGCCCCAGCATTTT. This translates into CASSCQPQHF.

In this sample, this clone turned up a few times. V and J are TRBV10-3 and TRBJ2-3; D may be TRBD2 (5 bases). Looked up from germline, CDR1 is ENHRY and CDR2 is SYGVKD. V lost 1 base to trimming and J lost 0 bases, with 5 bases between them. CDR3 length: 14 amino acids. In DNA, the CDR3 is TGTGCCATCAGTGAGTGGACTAGCACAGATACGCAGTATTTT. Protein product: CAISEWTSTDTQYF.

There are a few counts of this clone. The V and J genes are TRBV6-5 and TRBJ1-6, with 10 bases lining up with TRBD1. Unmatched junction bases numbered 2, after V lost 7 bases and J lost 8 bases. The CDR3 consists of 13 residues. Germline values: CDR1 MNHEY, CDR2 SVGAGI. DNA for the CDR3: TGTGCCAGCATCGGACAGGGGGATTCACCCCTCCACTTT. This translates into CASIGQGDSPLHF.